This T cell receptor beta chain is from a study of T cell responses to AZD1222 COVID-19 vaccine. Produced via immunoSEQ multiplex PCR; TCRdb's table is partial and in-frame only. This sample yields some 30,000 clones, of which roughly 90% are seen a single time; 6.8% belongs to the top ten. Per germline, CDR1 LGHNT and CDR2 FRNRAP. With 2 bases clipped from V and 4 bases from J, the junction kept 4 bases outside the gene matches. The CDR3 sequence is 16 residues long. The origin of this receptor is an adult in good health. The chain is built from TRBV12-5 and TRBJ2-2; 10 bases line up with TRBD2. Here the sequenced sample was peripheral blood, taken on day 0 of AZD1222 vaccination. CDR3 nucleotide sequence: TGTGCTAGTGGTTTGTCGCTAGCGGGAGCCACCGGGGAGCTGTTTTTT. Protein sequence: CASGLSLAGATGELFF.